The present entry profiles one T cell receptor beta chain with its context. The sample comes from a study of low-dose radiotherapy and immunotherapy resistance in tumors. Study-level information: With fractions of 0.5 Gy given every 2 weeks, Cohort 1 accumulated a total of 6.5 Gy. Intravenous cyclophosphamide at 200 mg/m2 preceded radiation and immunotherapy by one day, every two weeks. Patients were given intravenous nivolumab 240 mg every two weeks plus ipilimumab 1 mg/kg every six weeks.

Germline V gives CDR1 SGHRS, CDR2 YFSETQ. This CDR3 is 13 amino acids long. The V end was cut by 0 bases, the J end by 5 bases, with 9 bases between. This sample's time point: after trial treatment. The treatment was: LDRT plus nivolumab, ipilimumab, low-dose cyclophosphamide and aspirin (RACIN trial). Every donor's regimen consisted of nivolumab, ipilimumab, aspirin, low-dose cyclophosphamide and low-dose radiotherapy. TRAV- and TRBV-specific primers, spanning alpha and beta chains, primed first-strand cDNA. The authors amplified TCRs for 20 to 25 PCR cycles with a constant-region primer and a V-primer adapter. TCRdb used MiXCR to reprocess the reads, holding one entry per CDR3 protein. The sample carries approximately 30,000 distinct CDR3 sequences, around 50% recorded once.

V and J are TRBV5-1 and TRBJ2-7; D is uncertain. The sample here was PBMCs, taken after low-dose radiotherapy plus immunotherapy. The clonotype was recovered from a male donor with gallbladder cancer. CDR3 coding DNA: TGCGCCAGCAGCTTGGCCGGGCCCAACGAGCAGTACTTC. This translates into CASSLAGPNEQYF. Full variable domain (remainder filled in from reference TRBV5-1 and TRBJ2-7): KAGVTQTPRYLIKTRGQQVTLSCSPISGHRSVSWYQQTPGQGLQFLFEYFSETQRNKGNFPGRFSGRQFSNSRSEMNVSTLELGDSALYLCASSLAGPNEQYFGPGTRLTVT.